This TCR beta chain was identified during a study of T cell responses to AZD1222 COVID-19 vaccine. Sequencing used immunoSEQ multiplex PCR; TCRdb keeps in-frame clones, though not all of them. The data show approximately 120,000 clones, about 87% seen once. Germline loops: CDR1 MNHEY, CDR2 SMNVEV (reference sequence). The CDR3 extends over 15 amino acids. Trimming stripped 3 bases from V and 3 bases from J, with 9 bases between. This sample comprised peripheral blood, obtained on day 0 of AZD1222 vaccination. The V call is TRBV27, the J call TRBJ1-6, with TRBD1 as a possible D gene (5 bases). This receptor was identified in an adult in good health. CDR3 sequence: CASSFITGYNSPLHF. CDR3 bases: TGTGCCAGCAGTTTTATAACAGGCTATAATTCACCCCTCCACTTT.